The source of this T cell receptor beta chain is a study of naive and memory T cell subsets. Both TRBC1 and TRBC2 were covered by a beta constant-region primer of two equimolar oligonucleotides. Four rounds of PCR amplified the ligated cDNA using nested alpha and beta constant-region primers plus SP2. TCRdb re-analysed the UMI-ligation and nested PCR reads in MiXCR, keeping a single row per CDR3 protein. The table has under 150,000 distinct CDR3 sequences, about 20% seen once. Germline V lookup: CDR1 SGHRS, CDR2 YFSETQ. V shed 0 bases, J shed 2 bases, and the junction held 10 bases outside the gene matches. The CDR3 loop spans 17 amino acids. General study findings and limits: Naive and memory repertoire findings lacked a ground truth for validation. Especially in CD8 cells, naive repertoires contained a few larger clonotypes, possibly CD45RA-re-expressing memory cells.

Cells stained for CD3, CD4, CD8, CD45RA, CD27 and viability were sorted into four CD45RA/CD27 subsets. For this clonotype: Antigen: not known.

The sample taken for sequencing was naive CD8+ T cells from blood. This TCR came from a human donor in good health. The chain carries TRBV5-1 and TRBJ1-1; 7 bases agree with TRBD1. Written as DNA, the CDR3 is TGCGCCAGCAGCTTGGAACCCCACGGGACAGTTAACACTGAAGCTTTCTTT. Protein sequence: CASSLEPHGTVNTEAFF.